A few counts support the clone carrying this T cell receptor (beta chain). What it binds is unknown. This specimen belongs to a study of naive and memory T cell subsets. Both TRBC1 and TRBC2 were covered by a beta constant-region primer of two equimolar oligonucleotides. Nested alpha and beta constant-region primers with the SP2 primer drove four PCR rounds on ligated cDNA. TCRdb itself ran the UMI-ligation and nested PCR reads through MiXCR, one entry per CDR3 protein. The data hold over 100,000 distinct CDR3 sequences, with over 30% observed a single time. V shed 3 bases and J shed 6 bases, with 18 bases lying between them. This CDR3 region has 15 residues. The germline V gene encodes CDR1 LGHDT and CDR2 YNNKEL (reference sequence). CD4 T cells were positively selected, then CD8 T cells from the CD4-negative fraction. Whole-study results and caveats: In naive cells, over 85% of TCR sequences were seen only once. Gini index rose across naive, CM, EM and EMRA in CD4 and CD8. Between naive and memory subsets, TCR abundance power law exponents differed.

This clonotype was sampled from a human donor in good health. The genes are TRBV3-1 and TRBJ2-7; D may be TRBD1 or TRBD2 (6 bases each). The source material was central memory CD4+ T cells from blood. In DNA form, the CDR3 reads TGTGCCAGCAGCCAGACAGGCCACGCCGGGAGCGAGCAGTACTTC. Translating it yields CASSQTGHAGSEQYF.